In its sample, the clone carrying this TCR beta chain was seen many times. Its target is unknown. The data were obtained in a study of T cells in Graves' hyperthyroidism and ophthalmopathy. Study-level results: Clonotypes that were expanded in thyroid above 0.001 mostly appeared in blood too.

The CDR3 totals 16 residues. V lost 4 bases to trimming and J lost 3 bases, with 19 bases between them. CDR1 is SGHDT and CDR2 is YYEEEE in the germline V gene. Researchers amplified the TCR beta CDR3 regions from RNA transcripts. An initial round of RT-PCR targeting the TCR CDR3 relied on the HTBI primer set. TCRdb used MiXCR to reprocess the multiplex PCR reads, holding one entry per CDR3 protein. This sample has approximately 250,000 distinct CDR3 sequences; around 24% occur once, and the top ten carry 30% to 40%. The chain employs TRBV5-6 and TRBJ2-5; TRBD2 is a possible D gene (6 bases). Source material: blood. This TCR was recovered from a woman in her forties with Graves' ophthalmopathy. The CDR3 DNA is TGTGCCAGCAGCCCCCGGGCATGGGGAGGTAAAGAGACCCAGTACTTC. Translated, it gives CASSPRAWGGKETQYF.